Listed here are 27 T cell receptor beta chains from one sample, sequenced in a study of T cell responses to AZD1222 COVID-19 vaccine. Method: immunoSEQ multiplex PCR; TCRdb's copy keeps in-frame clones and lacks some. This sample carries some 130,000 clones, under 95% of them seen once, and the ten largest clones take roughly 0.98%. Sequencing was performed on peripheral blood, taken 28 days after the second AZD1222 dose. The receptors derive from an adult who received the AZD1222 COVID-19 vaccine.

In DNA, the CDR3 is TGTGCCAGCAGTCGGACGAGCGGGAACAGAGATACGCAGTATTTT. Translated, it gives CASSRTSGNRDTQYF. V usage is TRBV28 and J usage is TRBJ2-3; 7 bases fit TRBD2. This CDR3 region has 15 residues. Germline values: CDR1 MDHEN, CDR2 SYDVKM. V lost 5 bases, J lost 5 bases, and 10 bases stayed unmatched.

J is TRBJ2-1 and V is TRBV14, with D perhaps matching TRBD1 (6 bases). In germline, CDR1 is SGHDN, CDR2 FVKESK. Trimming took 4 bases from V and 1 from J, leaving 14 bases between them. The CDR3 consists of 16 residues. CDR3 amino acids: CASSRARGLSYNEQFF. The CDR3, as DNA: TGTGCCAGCAGCCGAGCCAGGGGCCTTTCCTACAATGAGCAGTTCTTC.

The V gene is TRBV7-3, the J gene TRBJ2-3; unclear D gene. CDR3 size: 13 residues. Germline loops: CDR1 SGHTA, CDR2 FQGTGA. The germline V and J ends were trimmed by 5 bases and 4 bases, with 10 bases remaining between them. The CDR3 nucleotides are TGTGCCAGCAGCCAGGTCACAGCAGATACGCAGTATTTT. The encoded protein is CASSQVTADTQYF.

The chain recombines TRBV5-1 with TRBJ2-5; D assignment may be TRBD1 or TRBD2 (5 bases each). The CDR3 consists of 15 residues. V was pared by 0 bases and J by 5 bases, with 14 bases between. The germline gives CDR1 SGHRS, CDR2 YFSETQ. CDR3 amino acids: CASSLGDRGRETQYF. Written as DNA, the CDR3 is TGCGCCAGCAGCTTGGGGGACCGAGGTAGGGAGACCCAGTACTTC. The whole variable domain, remainder taken from reference TRBV5-1 and TRBJ2-5, is KAGVTQTPRYLIKTRGQQVTLSCSPISGHRSVSWYQQTPGQGLQFLFEYFSETQRNKGNFPGRFSGRQFSNSRSEMNVSTLELGDSALYLCASSLGDRGRETQYFGPGTRLLVL.

The chain joins TRBV20-1 to TRBJ2-7, with 8 bases matching TRBD2. Germline CDR1 is DFQATT and CDR2 is SNEGSKA (reference sequence). The CDR3 length is 14 residues. J gave up 0 bases and V 3 bases, and 4 bases lay outside the gene matches. The CDR3 nucleotides read TGCAGTGCTAGTCCCAGCGGGAGCTCCTACGAGCAGTACTTC. This sequence encodes CSASPSGSSYEQYF.

The rearrangement joins TRBV28 to TRBJ1-5, with D hard to call. The germline V gene has CDR1 MDHEN and CDR2 SYDVKM. Trimming pared 6 bases from V and 6 bases from J, leaving 18 bases between. The CDR3 sequence is 15 residues long. This CDR3 reads CASRGRPAPSQPQHF. As DNA, the CDR3 is TGTGCCAGCAGAGGGAGGCCGGCCCCGAGTCAGCCCCAGCATTTT.

The chain's CDR3 is CASSPRTTYPDNEQFF. The CDR3 nucleotides read TGTGCCAGCAGCCCCAGGACAACCTACCCTGACAATGAGCAGTTCTTC. The chain is built from TRBV4-2 and TRBJ2-1; tentative D call: TRBD1 (5 bases). V lost 4 bases and J 5 bases, leaving 18 bases between the germline ends. Germline values: CDR1 LGHNA, CDR2 YNFKEQ. The length of the CDR3 is 16 residues.

The gene calls are TRBV12-5 and TRBJ1-2, with a tentative D call TRBD1 (6 bases). The V and J ends lost 4 bases and 5 bases respectively, with 14 bases between them. CDR3 size: 14 residues. CDR1 is LGHNT and CDR2 is FRNRAP in the germline V gene. The CDR3 loop reads CASGSLTGPYGYTF. CDR3 nucleotide sequence: TGTGCTAGTGGTTCACTAACAGGGCCTTATGGCTACACCTTC.

The CDR3 is CASSLAQGAGETQYF. The CDR3 DNA reads TGCGCCAGCAGCTTGGCCCAGGGGGCAGGGGAGACCCAGTACTTC. The J gene is TRBJ2-5, the V gene TRBV5-1; 8 bases are a match to TRBD1. Germline CDR1 and CDR2: SGHRS and YFSETQ. The CDR3 length is 15 residues. V lost 0 bases, J lost 5 bases, and 6 bases stayed unmatched.

The J gene is TRBJ1-4, the V gene TRBV7-9; 11 bases are a match to TRBD1. This CDR3 comprises 14 residues. The ends lost 6 bases at V and 6 bases at J; junction bases unmatched: 3. The germline CDR1 and CDR2 sequences are SEHNR and FQNEAQ (reference sequence). The CDR3 DNA follows: TGTGCCAGCAGACCGGGACAGGGGGATGAAAAACTGTTTTTT. It encodes CASRPGQGDEKLFF.

V usage is TRBV6-6 and J usage is TRBJ1-3, with TRBD1 identical over 7 bases. In germline, CDR1 is MNHNY, CDR2 SVGAGI (reference sequence). The CDR3 has 16 residues. V gave up 2 bases and J gave up 4 bases; unmatched junction bases: 8. Written as DNA, the CDR3 is TGTGCCAGCAGTTACACCTCCGGGACAGCGGGAAACACCATATATTTT. Translation gives CASSYTSGTAGNTIYF.

This clone was recorded a few times. The V gene is TRBV11-3, the J gene TRBJ2-3; D remains unclear. Germline V CDR1 and CDR2: SGHNT, YENEEA. V was pared by 1 base and J by 6 bases, with 5 bases between. CDR3 length equals 12 residues. The CDR3 sequence is CASSLGDDTQYF. CDR3 nucleotides: TGTGCCAGCAGCTTAGGAGATGATACGCAGTATTTT.

This clone was observed a single time. The rearrangement links TRBV9 to TRBJ1-2; a weak D match, TRBD1 (5 bases). Trimming shortened V by 0 bases and J by 0 bases, and 15 bases separated the two germline ends. Germline V lookup: CDR1 SGDLS, CDR2 YYNGEE. The CDR3 loop spans 17 amino acids. The CDR3 reads CASSVAPGIGANYGYTF. The CDR3 DNA reads as TGTGCCAGCAGCGTAGCTCCAGGGATAGGAGCTAACTATGGCTACACCTTC.

The J gene is TRBJ2-4, the V gene TRBV27; D tentatively fits TRBD1 or TRBD2 (6 bases each). This CDR3 is built from 12 residues. CDR1 is MNHEY and CDR2 is SMNVEV in the germline V gene (reference sequence). V gave up 6 bases and J gave up 7 bases, with 10 bases separating them. CDR3 in DNA: TGTGCCAGCAGCCGGGGGCATAACATTCAGTACTTC. Protein product: CASSRGHNIQYF.

The chain is built from TRBV29-1 and TRBJ1-5, with a possible D match to TRBD1 (6 bases). Trimming pared 7 bases from V and 4 bases from J, leaving 17 bases between. Germline CDR1 SQVTM, CDR2 ANQGSEA. The CDR3 sequence is 14 residues long. DNA of the CDR3: TGCAGCGCCACGTCGACAGGCCCAAATCAGCCCCAGCATTTT. Translated, it gives CSATSTGPNQPQHF.

This clone was observed a handful of times. CDR3 coding DNA: TGTGCCAGTAGTATTCCAGGGTGGGGCCAGCCCCAGCATTTT. Its translation: CASSIPGWGQPQHF. This rearrangement joins TRBV19 to TRBJ1-5, with D possibly matching TRBD1 (5 bases). V shed 3 bases and J shed 7 bases, with 13 bases lying between them. The CDR3 runs to 14 residues. Per germline, CDR1 LNHDA and CDR2 SQIVND (reference sequence).

A single count supports this clone. This rearrangement joins TRBV5-1 to TRBJ1-5; D is perhaps TRBD1 (5 bases). Germline CDR1 is SGHRS and CDR2 is YFSETQ. This CDR3 has 14 residues. The V end was cut by 1 base, the J end by 5 bases, with 10 bases between. CDR3 in DNA: TGCGCCAGCAGCTTGACTGGGACTCATCAGCCCCAGCATTTT. It specifies CASSLTGTHQPQHF.

The rearrangement links TRBV5-6 to TRBJ2-7, with D perhaps being TRBD1 or TRBD2 (6 bases each). Germline V gene data show CDR1 as SGHDT and CDR2 as YYEEEE. The V end was cut by 0 bases, the J end by 3 bases, with 13 bases between. The CDR3 is 15 amino acids. The CDR3 DNA follows: TGTGCCAGCAGCTTGGCCCGGGGGCCTGTCTACGAGCAGTACTTC. Protein product: CASSLARGPVYEQYF.

This clone was seen a single time. This sequence joins TRBV18 and TRBJ1-5; D uncertain. The V end was cut by 2 bases, the J end by 0 bases, with 8 bases between. The CDR3 sequence is 15 residues long. Germline CDR1 and CDR2: KGHSH and LQKENI. In nucleotides, the CDR3 is TGTGCCAGCTCACCAAGGCACCTTAGCAATCAGCCCCAGCATTTT. It is translated as CASSPRHLSNQPQHF.

The V call is TRBV4-2, the J call TRBJ1-6, with D perhaps TRBD1 (5 bases). Germline V gene lookup returns CDR1 LGHNA and CDR2 YNFKEQ. V lost 1 base and J lost 6, with 16 bases in between. The CDR3 extends over 17 amino acids. Here the CDR3 reads CASSQGPPRQFNSPLHF. The CDR3 bases are TGTGCCAGCAGCCAAGGCCCCCCGAGACAGTTTAATTCACCCCTCCACTTT.

This clone was counted between two and nine times. This same CDR3 is encoded by further DNA sequences in the sample. The chain recombines TRBV9 with TRBJ2-1, with 10 bases fitting TRBD2. Germline CDR1 reads SGDLS; CDR2 reads YYNGEE. CDR3 length: 15 residues. The junction had 7 bases not matched to a gene; V was cut back by 3 bases and J by 7 bases. CDR3 sequence reads: CASSASGRAGNEQFF. The DNA of the CDR3 is TGTGCCAGCAGCGCGAGCGGGAGGGCCGGTAATGAGCAGTTCTTC.

V gene TRBV19 combines with J gene TRBJ1-5; unclear D gene. This CDR3 has 15 amino acids. The V and J ends lost 3 bases and 4 bases respectively, with 13 bases between them. CDR1 is LNHDA, CDR2 SQIVND, per germline (reference sequence). In nucleotides, the CDR3 is TGTGCCAGTAGTATTCACGGTCTGGGGAATCAGCCCCAGCATTTT. It specifies CASSIHGLGNQPQHF.

V and J are TRBV21-1 and TRBJ1-5. TRBV21-1 is a documented pseudogene. This CDR3 region has 14 residues. CDR3 sequence: CASSPQGKNQPQHF. In nucleotides, the CDR3 is TGTGCCAGCAGCCCCCAAGGGAAAAATCAGCCCCAGCATTTT.

The sample holds one count of this clone. V gene TRBV10-1 combines with J gene TRBJ2-7; TRBD2 agrees at 14 bases. The J segment lost 3 bases and the V segment lost 5 bases, leaving 12 bases of the junction unmatched. The germline V gene encodes CDR1 WNHNN and CDR2 SYGVQD (reference sequence). The CDR3 covers 18 residues. The DNA of the CDR3 is TGCGCCAGCAGTCCAAAGACAGCCGGGACTAGCGGGAGCTACGAGCAGTACTTC. The encoded protein is CASSPKTAGTSGSYEQYF.

This clone showed up just once. The chain has TRBV10-3 and TRBJ1-5, with a weak D call TRBD1 (5 bases). Per germline, CDR1 ENHRY and CDR2 SYGVKD. There are 13 residues in the CDR3. The CDR3 nucleotides are TGTGCTCATTCAGGGCCAGGGCATCAGCCCCAGCATTTT. This translates into CAHSGPGHQPQHF.

The chain carries TRBV19 and TRBJ1-5, with 7 nucleotides matching TRBD1. The CDR3 length is 15 residues. The J segment lost 7 bases and the V segment lost 3 bases, leaving 9 bases of the junction unmatched. Germline V gene data show CDR1 as LNHDA and CDR2 as SQIVND (reference sequence). The CDR3 coding sequence is TGTGCCAGTAGTATGGGGGGCCAGGGGGGCCAGCCCCAGCATTTT. It is translated as CASSMGGQGGQPQHF.

In its sample, this clone was seen once. The chain uses TRBV7-2 and TRBJ2-5; 14 bases line up with TRBD2. This CDR3 is 16 amino acids long. Losses at the gene ends were 5 bases for V and 1 base for J; bases not matched to a gene: 3. CDR1 SGHTA and CDR2 FQGNSA come from the germline V gene. The CDR3 DNA reads as TGTGCCAGCAGCCCCGGACTAGCGGGAGGCCAAGAGACCCAGTACTTC. This gives the protein CASSPGLAGGQETQYF.